These 19 T cell receptor beta chains originate from one sample sequenced in a study of graft-versus-host responses after intestinal transplantation. Antigens for these TCRs are unknown. Only in-frame clones appear in the TCRdb table, and some are missing; sequencing was by immunoSEQ multiplex PCR. Here the sample spans tens of thousands of clones, 85% to 95% being singletons. Source: unstimulated CD8+ T cells sorted from spleen or lymph node cells, taken before transplant. These receptors originate from a human donor who was the organ donor for an intestinal transplant.

The chain has TRBV19 and TRBJ2-7; D perhaps matches TRBD1 (6 bases). CDR1 is LNHDA and CDR2 is SQIVND in the germline V gene (reference sequence). This CDR3 has 13 residues. This chain's CDR3 is CATYDGQTYEQYF. DNA of the CDR3: TGTGCGACCTATGATGGACAGACTTACGAGCAGTACTTC.

This sequence joins TRBV9 and TRBJ2-5, with D tentatively TRBD1 or TRBD2 (5 bases each). This CDR3 spans 13 amino acids. V lost 4 bases and J 2 bases, leaving 9 bases between the germline ends. Germline-derived CDR1 and CDR2 are SGDLS and YYNGEE. The CDR3: CASSRDLQETQYF. CDR3 DNA sequence: TGTGCCAGCAGCCGGGACCTACAAGAGACCCAGTACTTC.

The rearrangement joins TRBV27 to TRBJ1-5; D might be TRBD1 (6 bases). This CDR3 is built from 15 residues. Trimming removed 3 bases from V and 3 bases from J, with 12 bases in between. CDR1 MNHEY and CDR2 SMNVEV come from the germline V gene (reference sequence). The CDR3 spells CASSFVGGSNQPQHF. In DNA form, the CDR3 reads TGTGCCAGCAGTTTTGTAGGGGGTTCCAATCAGCCCCAGCATTTT.

This chain connects TRBV19 to TRBJ2-1, with TRBD2 matching over 11 bases. CDR3 length: 16 residues. Trimming removed 5 bases from V and 4 bases from J; junction bases left unmatched: 7. From germline, CDR1 is LNHDA and CDR2 SQIVND (reference sequence). CDR3: CASSSSGLADYNEQFF. CDR3 bases: TGTGCCAGTAGTTCCTCGGGACTAGCGGATTACAATGAGCAGTTCTTC.

The genes are TRBV30 and TRBJ1-2, with 8 bases lining up with TRBD1. The ends lost 1 base at V and 5 bases at J; junction bases unmatched: 3. The CDR3 runs 13 residues. From germline, CDR1 is GTSNPN and CDR2 SVGIG (reference sequence). Written as DNA, the CDR3 is TGTGCCTGGAGTGATGGGACAGGATATGGCTACACCTTC. The encoded protein is CAWSDGTGYGYTF. Filled out from reference TRBV30 and TRBJ1-2, the complete variable domain reads SQTIHQWPATLVQPVGSPLSLECTVEGTSNPNLYWYRQAAGRGLQLLFYSVGIGQISSEVPQNLSASRPQDRQFILSSKKLLLSDSGFYLCAWSDGTGYGYTFGSGTRLTVV.

J is TRBJ2-1 and V is TRBV5-4; the match to TRBD1 covers 7 bases. The V segment lost 7 bases and the J segment 7 bases; nucleotides outside the gene matches: 11. The CDR3 is made up of 14 amino acids. The V gene's germline CDR1 is SGHNT and CDR2 YYREEE (reference sequence). Here the CDR3 reads CASRGQVAANEQFF. For the CDR3, the DNA is TGTGCCAGCCGCGGACAGGTGGCCGCAAATGAGCAGTTCTTC.

The V gene is TRBV18, the J gene TRBJ2-4; 7 nucleotides agree with TRBD1. Trimming took 2 bases from V and 5 from J; bases not matched to a gene: 9. CDR3 length: 16 amino acids. Germline V gives CDR1 KGHSH, CDR2 LQKENI. The CDR3 DNA is TGTGCCAGCTCACCAAGACAGGGTTTCTTCCAAAACATTCAGTACTTC. This encodes CASSPRQGFFQNIQYF.

This chain joins TRBV18 and TRBJ1-4; D remains ambiguous. Germline V gene data show CDR1 as KGHSH and CDR2 as LQKENI. The CDR3 sequence is 17 residues long. V was pared by 0 bases and J by 0 bases, with 11 bases between. As DNA, the CDR3 is TGTGCCAGCTCACCACCTGTTTGGCCTTCAACTAATGAAAAACTGTTTTTT. Its protein product is CASSPPVWPSTNEKLFF.

This clone was found once. This chain links TRBV6-6 with TRBJ2-3; D not resolved. Germline CDR1 is MNHNY and CDR2 is SVGAGI (reference sequence). V was pared by 8 bases and J by 6 bases, with 6 bases between. The CDR3 is 10 amino acids. The CDR3 is CASGLDTQYF. CDR3 DNA sequence: TGTGCCAGCGGTTTGGATACGCAGTATTTT.

The V call is TRBV4-1, the J call TRBJ2-3; 8 positions match TRBD1. The CDR3 consists of 15 residues. The trim removed 4 bases at V and 3 bases at J, leaving 6 bases unmatched. The germline V gene has CDR1 MGHRA and CDR2 YSYEKL. The CDR3 DNA sequence: TGCGCCAGCAGCCCTCAGGGGGCTGGGACAGATACGCAGTATTTT. Translation gives CASSPQGAGTDTQYF.

For the CDR3, the DNA is TGTGCCAGCAGTTACTCGACAGGGGCAGGGGGGACTGAAGCTTTCTTT. It codes for CASSYSTGAGGTEAFF. The chain has TRBV6-9 and TRBJ1-1, with 8 bases aligning to TRBD1. CDR1 MNHGY and CDR2 SVAAGI come from the germline V gene. The J segment lost 5 bases and the V segment lost 3 bases, leaving 11 bases of the junction unmatched. This CDR3 comprises 16 residues.

The gene calls are TRBV2 and TRBJ2-3, with 7 bases matching TRBD1. The CDR3 has 14 residues. Germline CDR1 and CDR2: SNHLY and FYNNEI. J gave up 2 bases and V 9 bases, and 8 bases lay outside the gene matches. The DNA of the CDR3 is TGTGCCAGTACAGGGGTATTAGACACAGATACGCAGTATTTT. Residues: CASTGVLDTDTQYF.

The V and J genes are TRBV7-3 and TRBJ2-5; 11 bases agree with TRBD2. The CDR3 covers 16 residues. Germline-derived CDR1 and CDR2 are SGHTA and FQGTGA. The V segment lost 0 bases and the J segment 4 bases; nucleotides outside the gene matches: 4. The CDR3 DNA is TGTGCCAGCAGCTTAACCCCGACTAGCGGGGCAGAGACCCAGTACTTC. The encoded protein is CASSLTPTSGAETQYF.

This clone was seen once. Other DNA sequences of this sample code for an identical CDR3. V is TRBV19 and J is TRBJ2-1; 7 bases line up with TRBD2. The J segment lost 0 bases and the V segment lost 3 bases, leaving 2 bases of the junction unmatched. The CDR3 sequence is 15 residues long. Germline loops: CDR1 LNHDA, CDR2 SQIVND (reference sequence). CDR3 region: CASSMGGSSYNEQFF. The CDR3 nucleotides read TGTGCCAGTAGTATGGGAGGGAGCTCCTACAATGAGCAGTTCTTC.

The gene calls are TRBV28 and TRBJ2-1, with 8 bases aligning to TRBD1. Trimming removed 4 bases from V and 3 bases from J; junction bases left unmatched: 5. The CDR3 is 15 residues long. CDR1 is MDHEN, CDR2 SYDVKM, per germline. The CDR3 spells CASSSPTGVYNEQFF. The DNA of the CDR3 is TGTGCCAGCAGTTCCCCGACAGGGGTCTACAATGAGCAGTTCTTC.

This clone was seen a single time. This chain connects TRBV6-6 to TRBJ2-7; possibly TRBD1 for D (6 bases). The CDR3 covers 15 residues. Germline V gene data show CDR1 as MNHNY and CDR2 as SVGAGI (reference sequence). The germline V and J ends were trimmed by 5 bases and 2 bases, with 16 bases remaining between them. CDR3 in DNA: TGTGCCAGCAGTCAGGGGCGTGAAGTGCCCTACGAGCAGTACTTC. It yields the protein CASSQGREVPYEQYF.

This clone was picked up a small number of times. V gene TRBV27 combines with J gene TRBJ2-7; D possibly corresponds to TRBD2 (7 bases). Germline-derived CDR1 and CDR2 are MNHEY and SMNVEV (reference sequence). CDR3 length: 13 amino acids. V was clipped by 7 bases and J by 6 bases, with 16 bases between them. CDR3 sequence (DNA): TGTGCCAGCAACGGAGGGGGGGAGGCCGAGCAGTACTTC. As protein: CASNGGGEAEQYF.

This rearrangement joins TRBV2 to TRBJ2-2; TRBD2 agrees at 13 bases. The V and J ends lost 2 bases and 0 bases, in that order; junction bases with no gene match: 6. CDR3 size: 19 residues. Germline CDR1 is SNHLY and CDR2 is FYNNEI. CDR3 coding DNA: TGTGCCAGCAGTGAAATTCGACTAGCGGGGGGCACGAACACCGGGGAGCTGTTTTTT. It specifies CASSEIRLAGGTNTGELFF.

The chain combines TRBV21-1 with TRBJ2-3; the tabulated D call, TRBD1, remains unverified against the DNA. TRBV21-1 is a pseudogene. The CDR3 runs 14 residues. The CDR3 DNA is TGTGCCAGCAGCAAAGACAGGGGCACAGATACGCAGTATTTT. This translates into CASSKDRGTDTQYF.